One sample yielded the 21 T cell receptor beta chains listed below, sequenced in a study of early T cells in non-severe SARS-CoV-2 infection. TCRdb processed the 5' RACE reads anew with MiXCR; each CDR3 protein has one entry. Of roughly 80,000 distinct CDR3 sequences in the sample, around 15% are singletons; the top ten hold roughly 3%. Sequencing input: whole blood. These receptors were collected from an adult who was a healthcare worker with PCR-confirmed SARS-CoV-2 infection or an uninfected control (not recorded which).

This clonotype appeared many times. The chain links TRBV7-9 to TRBJ2-3; D is unclear. V gave up 1 base and J gave up 4 bases, with 3 bases separating them. Germline lookup yields CDR1 SEHNR and CDR2 FQNEAQ (reference sequence). This CDR3 region has 12 residues. The CDR3 loop reads CASSLDADTQYF. CDR3 DNA: TGTGCCAGCAGCTTAGATGCAGATACGCAGTATTTT.

This chain links TRBV5-1 with TRBJ2-7, with 9 bases that match TRBD2. Germline loops: CDR1 SGHRS, CDR2 YFSETQ. This CDR3 has 16 residues. Unmatched junction bases numbered 4, after V lost 0 bases and J lost 0 bases. CDR3 nucleotides: TGCGCCAGCAGCTTGGGGCTAGCGGGGTACTCCTACGAGCAGTACTTC. Translating it yields CASSLGLAGYSYEQYF.

This clonotype was found a few times. The chain carries TRBV6-1 and TRBJ2-7; TRBD1 is a possible D gene (6 bases). The CDR3 runs 13 residues. Germline CDR1 is MNHNS and CDR2 is SASEGT. The V gene lost 7 bases and the J gene lost 3 bases, with 13 bases spanning the gap. The CDR3 bases are TGTGCCAGCAAAGCCGGACAGCTCTACGAGCAGTACTTC. This codes for CASKAGQLYEQYF.

This clonotype was observed a handful of times. The chain recombines TRBV7-9 with TRBJ2-5, with a possible D match to TRBD2 (5 bases). The CDR3 spans 15 residues. V was shortened by 5 bases and J by 4 bases, with 17 bases between the two germline ends. The germline V gene encodes CDR1 SEHNR and CDR2 FQNEAQ (reference sequence). CDR3 DNA: TGTGCCAGCAGCCCCGTACCGGTTGCGGGAGAGACCCAGTACTTC. Amino acid sequence: CASSPVPVAGETQYF. Full variable domain (remainder filled in from reference TRBV7-9 and TRBJ2-5): DTGVSQNPRHKITKRGQNVTFRCDPISEHNRLYWYRQTLGQGPEFLTYFQNEAQLEKSRLLSDRFSAERPKGSFSTLEIQRTEQGDSAMYLCASSPVPVAGETQYFGPGTRLLVL.

This clonotype has a handful of counts. This chain joins TRBV11-3 and TRBJ2-5; 13 nucleotides agree with TRBD2. Germline lookup yields CDR1 SGHNT and CDR2 YENEEA. The CDR3 loop spans 17 amino acids. The junction had 8 bases not matched to a gene; V was cut back by 3 bases and J by 4 bases. The CDR3 is CASSFLRTSGSSETQYF. The CDR3 region has the DNA TGTGCCAGCAGCTTTTTACGGACTAGCGGGAGCTCAGAGACCCAGTACTTC.

Only a few counts were recorded for this clonotype. The chain links TRBV5-1 to TRBJ2-5; 8 nucleotides agree with TRBD2. The CDR3 is 16 amino acids. The V and J ends lost 0 bases and 1 base, in that order; junction bases with no gene match: 5. Germline CDR1 and CDR2: SGHRS and YFSETQ. DNA for the CDR3: TGCGCCAGCAGCTTGGAGCCCCGGGGGGGCCAAGAGACCCAGTACTTC. This sequence encodes CASSLEPRGGQETQYF.

In its sample, this clonotype was seen many times. The chain uses TRBV3-1 and TRBJ2-4, with unresolved D. V shed 2 bases and J shed 0 bases, with 14 bases lying between them. The V gene's germline CDR1 is LGHDT and CDR2 YNNKEL (reference sequence). The CDR3 spans 17 residues. The CDR3 loop is CASSQLQSNLAKNIQYF. In DNA form, the CDR3 reads TGTGCCAGCAGCCAACTACAGTCAAACCTAGCCAAAAACATTCAGTACTTC.

This clonotype was counted at least ten times. The chain carries TRBV20-1 and TRBJ2-2, with 9 bases matching TRBD2. V was clipped by 3 bases and J by 6 bases; unmatched bases: 14. CDR3 size: 17 residues. Looked up from germline, CDR1 is DFQATT and CDR2 is SNEGSKA (reference sequence). CDR3 bases: TGCAGTGCTAGCGTTGGCCCGCTTAGCGGGAGCGCCGGGGAGCTGTTTTTT. Protein: CSASVGPLSGSAGELFF.

The gene calls are TRBV5-1 and TRBJ2-1; D not resolved. Looked up from germline, CDR1 is SGHRS and CDR2 is YFSETQ. The V gene lost 0 bases and the J gene lost 7 bases, with 8 bases spanning the gap. CDR3 length: 13 residues. CDR3 amino acids: CASSLDSGNEQFF. The DNA of the CDR3 is TGCGCCAGCAGCTTGGACAGTGGGAATGAGCAGTTCTTC.

This clonotype was recorded many times. CDR3: CATSQLGARILMCAFF. The DNA of the CDR3 is TGTGCCACCAGTCAGCTCGGGGCGCGGATTCTCATGTGTGCTTTCTTT. The chain recombines TRBV15 with TRBJ1-1; weak D call: TRBD1 (5 bases). This CDR3 contains 16 residues. Deletions cut 6 bases from V and 11 bases from J, with 28 bases between. Germline V CDR1 and CDR2: LNHNV, YYDKDF (reference sequence).

This clonotype has just a few counts. This rearrangement joins TRBV5-6 to TRBJ2-5; possible D gene TRBD1, 6 bases. Germline CDR1 is SGHDT and CDR2 is YYEEEE. This CDR3 region has 14 residues. The V gene lost 4 bases and the J gene lost 5 bases, with 15 bases spanning the gap. CDR3 nucleotide sequence: TGTGCCAGCAGCCCGGACAGTACGCCGGAGACCCAGTACTTC. It encodes CASSPDSTPETQYF. Variable domain in full (rest from reference TRBV5-6 and TRBJ2-5): DAGVTQSPTHLIKTRGQQVTLRCSPKSGHDTVSWYQQALGQGPQFIFQYYEEEERQRGNFPDRFSGHQFPNYSSELNVNALLLGDSALYLCASSPDSTPETQYFGPGTRLLVL.

CDR3 region: CASTTETQYQEGYF. CDR3 nucleotide sequence: TGTGCCAGCACCACCGAAACTCAATATCAAGAGGGGTACTTC. J is TRBJ2-7 and V is TRBV21-1; the table's D call, TRBD2, was not checked against the DNA. TRBV21-1 is a pseudogene locus. This CDR3 is built from 14 residues.

This clonotype was seen a handful of times. V and J are TRBV6-1 and TRBJ1-3, with D uncertain. CDR1 and CDR2 from the germline V gene are MNHNS and SASEGT. The germline V and J ends were trimmed by 0 bases and 2 bases, with 8 bases remaining between them. The CDR3 runs 15 residues. The CDR3 sequence is CASSEAEGAGNTIYF. The DNA for the CDR3 is TGTGCCAGCAGTGAAGCGGAGGGTGCTGGAAACACCATATATTTT.

The genes are TRBV9 and TRBJ1-4; D might be TRBD1 (5 bases). The CDR3 length is 17 residues. V lost 4 bases, J lost 0 bases, and 16 bases lay in between. Germline V gene data show CDR1 as SGDLS and CDR2 as YYNGEE. CDR3 sequence reads: CASSPPGGSATNEKLFF. The CDR3, as DNA: TGTGCCAGCAGCCCTCCCGGGGGGAGTGCAACTAATGAAAAACTGTTTTTT.

This clonotype has ten or more counts. The rearrangement joins TRBV20-1 to TRBJ2-7; D is possibly TRBD2 (5 bases). Per the germline V gene, CDR1 is DFQATT and CDR2 is SNEGSKA (reference sequence). This CDR3 has 12 residues. The germline V and J ends were trimmed by 6 bases and 2 bases, with 11 bases remaining between them. CDR3 protein: CSAPRGAYEQYF. Written as DNA, the CDR3 is TGCAGTGCGCCCCGGGGAGCCTACGAGCAGTACTTC.

The CDR3 sequence is CASTRTSGTYEQFF. Here the CDR3 DNA reads TGTGCCAGCACCCGGACTAGCGGGACCTATGAGCAGTTCTTC. This chain connects TRBV7-8 to TRBJ2-1; 12 positions agree with TRBD2. Unmatched junction bases numbered 6, after V lost 7 bases and J lost 8 bases. This CDR3 region has 14 residues. Germline CDR1 reads SGHVS; CDR2 reads FQNEAQ.

The V and J genes are TRBV7-4 and TRBJ1-5; D unresolved. Trimming took 1 base from V and 4 from J, leaving 14 bases between them. Germline lookup yields CDR1 SGHVT and CDR2 SQSDAQ. This CDR3 is built from 16 residues. The CDR3 region has the DNA TGTGCCAGCAGCTTAGATATCAGCGCCCCAAATCAGCCCCAGCATTTT. Protein sequence: CASSLDISAPNQPQHF.

V is TRBV14 and J is TRBJ2-3, with no clear D. Looked up from germline, CDR1 is SGHDN and CDR2 is FVKESK. The CDR3 is 11 amino acids. V was pared by 3 bases and J by 8 bases, with 6 bases between. For the CDR3, the DNA is TGTGCCAGCAGCCATGCGGCTACGCAGTATTTT. It specifies CASSHAATQYF.

This clonotype was counted ten times or more. This sequence joins TRBV18 and TRBJ2-3; no clear D. CDR1 is KGHSH, CDR2 LQKENI, per germline. The CDR3 runs to 13 residues. Trimming left V 2 bases short and J 2 bases short, with 5 bases between. CDR3 region: CASSPAITDTQYF. For the CDR3, the DNA is TGTGCCAGCTCACCAGCTATCACAGATACGCAGTATTTT.

The table lists this clonotype with a few counts. The chain is built from TRBV7-6 and TRBJ2-5, with D tentatively TRBD1 or TRBD2 (5 bases each). The length of the CDR3 is 12 residues. Trimming removed 6 bases at V and 5 bases at J, with 10 bases between. Germline CDR1 reads SGHVS; CDR2 reads FNYEAQ. CDR3 protein: CASSRGRETQYF. The CDR3 DNA follows: TGTGCCAGCAGTCGGGGCAGGGAGACCCAGTACTTC.

This clonotype has ten or more counts. Here the CDR3 DNA reads TGTGCCAGCAGCCCGGGGGGGCCTGGGTATACGCAGTATTTT. Its protein product is CASSPGGPGYTQYF. The chain employs TRBV7-6 and TRBJ2-3, with 8 bases aligning to TRBD2. V trimming: 5 bases; J trimming: 7 bases; junction bases outside the gene matches: 8. The CDR3 is 14 amino acids. The germline gives CDR1 SGHVS, CDR2 FNYEAQ.